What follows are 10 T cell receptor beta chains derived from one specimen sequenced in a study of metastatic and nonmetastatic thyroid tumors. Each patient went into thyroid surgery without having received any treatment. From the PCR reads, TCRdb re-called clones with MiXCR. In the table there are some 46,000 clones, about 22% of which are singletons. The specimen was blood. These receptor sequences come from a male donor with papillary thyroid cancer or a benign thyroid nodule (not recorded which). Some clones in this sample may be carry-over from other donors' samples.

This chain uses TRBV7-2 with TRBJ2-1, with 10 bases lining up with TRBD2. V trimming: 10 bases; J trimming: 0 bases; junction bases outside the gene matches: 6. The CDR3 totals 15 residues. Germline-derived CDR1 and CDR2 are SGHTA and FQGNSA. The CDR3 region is CANLSGGSSYNEQFF. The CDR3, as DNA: TGTGCCAACCTTAGCGGGGGGTCCTCCTACAATGAGCAGTTCTTC. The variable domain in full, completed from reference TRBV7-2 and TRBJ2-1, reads GAGVSQSPSNKVTEKGKDVELRCDPISGHTALYWYRQSLGQGLEFLIYFQGNSAPDKSGLPSDRFSAERTGGSVSTLTIQRTQQEDSAVYLCANLSGGSSYNEQFFGPGTRLTVL.

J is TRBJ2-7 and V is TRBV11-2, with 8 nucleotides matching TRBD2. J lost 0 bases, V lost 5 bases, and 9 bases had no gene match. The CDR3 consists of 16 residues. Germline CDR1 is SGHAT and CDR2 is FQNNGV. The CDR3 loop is CASSGGRRGDSYEQYF. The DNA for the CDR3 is TGTGCCAGCAGCGGCGGGAGGCGGGGGGACTCCTACGAGCAGTACTTC.

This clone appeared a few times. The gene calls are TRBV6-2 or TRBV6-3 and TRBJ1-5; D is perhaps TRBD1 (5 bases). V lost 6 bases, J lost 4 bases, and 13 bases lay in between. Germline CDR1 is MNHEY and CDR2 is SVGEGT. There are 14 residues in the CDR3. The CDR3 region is CASSLTAENQPQHF. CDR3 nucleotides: TGTGCCAGCAGCCTGACAGCTGAGAATCAGCCCCAGCATTTT.

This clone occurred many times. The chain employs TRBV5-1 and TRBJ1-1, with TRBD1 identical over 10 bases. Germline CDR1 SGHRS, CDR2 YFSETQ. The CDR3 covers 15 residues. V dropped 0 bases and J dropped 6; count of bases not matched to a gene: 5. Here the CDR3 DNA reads TGCGCCAGCAGCTTGGTGGGACAGGGGTTGGCTGAAGCTTTCTTT. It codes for CASSLVGQGLAEAFF.

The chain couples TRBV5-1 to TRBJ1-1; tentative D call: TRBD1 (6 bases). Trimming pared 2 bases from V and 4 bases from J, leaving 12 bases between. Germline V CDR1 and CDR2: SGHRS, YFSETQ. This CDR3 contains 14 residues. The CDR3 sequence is CASSLEGGGTEAFF. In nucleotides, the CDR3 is TGCGCCAGCAGCTTAGAGGGGGGAGGCACTGAAGCTTTCTTT.

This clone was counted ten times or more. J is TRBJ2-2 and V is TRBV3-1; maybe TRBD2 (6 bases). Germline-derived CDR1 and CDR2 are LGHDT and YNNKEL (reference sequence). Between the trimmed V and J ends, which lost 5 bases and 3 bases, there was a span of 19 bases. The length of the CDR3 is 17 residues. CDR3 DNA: TGTGCCAGCAGCGCTTACCGACACCGGAGGGACACCGGGGAGCTGTTTTTT. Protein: CASSAYRHRRDTGELFF.

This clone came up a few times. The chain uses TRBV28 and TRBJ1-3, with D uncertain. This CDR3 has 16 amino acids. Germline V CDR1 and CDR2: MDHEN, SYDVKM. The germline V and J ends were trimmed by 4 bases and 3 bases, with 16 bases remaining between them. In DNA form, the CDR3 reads TGTGCCAGCAGTTCGGCGGGGTTTCGACTTGGAAACACCATATATTTT. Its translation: CASSSAGFRLGNTIYF.

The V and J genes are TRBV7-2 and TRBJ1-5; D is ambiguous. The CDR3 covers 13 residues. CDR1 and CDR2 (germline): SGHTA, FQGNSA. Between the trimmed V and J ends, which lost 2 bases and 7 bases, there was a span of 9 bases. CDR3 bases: TGTGCCAGCAGCTTAAGTCGTGAGCAGCCCCAGCATTTT. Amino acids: CASSLSREQPQHF.

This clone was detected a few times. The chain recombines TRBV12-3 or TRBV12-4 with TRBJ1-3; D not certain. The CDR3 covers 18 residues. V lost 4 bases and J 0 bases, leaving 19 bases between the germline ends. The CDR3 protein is CASSSTGRRPSSGNTIYF. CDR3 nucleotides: TGTGCCAGCAGTTCCACGGGCAGGAGGCCATCCTCTGGAAACACCATATATTTT.

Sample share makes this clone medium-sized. The CDR3 spells CASSLGLSYEQYF. CDR3 DNA: TGTGCCAGCAGTTTAGGGCTGTCCTACGAGCAGTACTTC. The chain joins TRBV12-3 or TRBV12-4 to TRBJ2-7; D uncertain. V was pared by 1 base and J by 1 base, with 5 bases between. This CDR3 comprises 13 residues.